Sequencing of this T cell receptor (beta chain) was carried out in a study of blood T cell repertoires in COVID-19. Study-wide background: Material from acute and convalescent COVID-19 was sourced from the United States, Italy and Spain. Sources were T cells, B-cell-depleted T cells, or PBMCs; the material itself was cDNA or gDNA.

Authors' methods: Amplification of reference gene primers was used by the study to estimate nucleated cell counts. Sequencing used immunoSEQ multiplex PCR; TCRdb keeps in-frame clones, though not all of them. That table is the source of V, J and clone size, and D and trimming were worked out from the DNA. The sample contains about 190,000 clones, just under 90% of which appear only once. The CDR3 has 13 amino acids. Germline V CDR1 and CDR2: ENHRY, SYGVKD. Trimming cost V 8 bases and J 4 bases; bases outside gene matches: 7. One Seattle source followed patients from active infection through their disease course. A single count supports this clone.

The V and J genes are TRBV10-3 and TRBJ2-5, with 7 bases identical to TRBD2. This receptor was identified in a woman aged 70-85 years with COVID-19, enrolled during active disease. What was sequenced was peripheral blood. The CDR3 is CAIGGRGGETQYF. For the CDR3, the DNA is TGTGCCATCGGGGGGAGGGGTGGAGAGACCCAGTACTTC.